The next 5 T cell receptor beta chains were all read from a single sample in a study of shared clonotypes between healthy human individuals. Repertoires were generated with immunoSEQ multiplex PCR, while TCRdb's copy carries only in-frame clones and drops some. This table has more than 2,000,000 clones, around nine tenths appearing once. The source material was naive CD4+ T cells sorted from blood. Regarding subset: CD45RA+ positively selected. Receptors were obtained from a man aged 18-30 years in good health.

On this clone itself: Different DNA sequences within this sample yield the same CDR3. This chain links TRBV5-1 with TRBJ2-7; TRBD2 matches at 10 bases. Germline CDR1 SGHRS, CDR2 YFSETQ. This CDR3 region has 15 residues. Germline trimming cut 0 bases from V and 3 bases from J; bases unmatched to any gene: 3. CDR3: CASSLGTSGFYEQYF. The CDR3 bases are TGCGCCAGCAGCTTGGGGACTAGCGGTTTCTACGAGCAGTACTTC. The entire variable domain, with the rest obtained from reference TRBV5-1 and TRBJ2-7, is as follows: KAGVTQTPRYLIKTRGQQVTLSCSPISGHRSVSWYQQTPGQGLQFLFEYFSETQRNKGNFPGRFSGRQFSNSRSEMNVSTLELGDSALYLCASSLGTSGFYEQYFGPGTRLTVT.

The chain employs TRBV5-1 and TRBJ2-5; 11 bases agree with TRBD1. This CDR3 has 14 amino acids. Germline V gives CDR1 SGHRS, CDR2 YFSETQ. V gave up 4 bases and J gave up 4 bases; unmatched junction bases: 3. CDR3 in amino acids: CASSQGQGVETQYF. The CDR3 DNA is TGCGCCAGCAGCCAGGGACAGGGGGTAGAGACCCAGTACTTC. Full variable domain (rest looked up from reference TRBV5-1 and TRBJ2-5): KAGVTQTPRYLIKTRGQQVTLSCSPISGHRSVSWYQQTPGQGLQFLFEYFSETQRNKGNFPGRFSGRQFSNSRSEMNVSTLELGDSALYLCASSQGQGVETQYFGPGTRLLVL.

With respect to this clone: Other DNA variants within this sample encode the same CDR3. The rearrangement uses TRBV4-3 and TRBJ1-2; D is unresolved. The CDR3 covers 12 residues. The V end lost 0 bases, the J end lost 5 bases, and 4 bases lay between the germline ends. The V gene's germline CDR1 is LGHNA and CDR2 YSLEER. CDR3 loop: CASSQDGYGYTF. CDR3 nucleotides: TGCGCCAGCAGCCAAGATGGGTATGGCTACACCTTC.

As for this clone: Additional DNA sequences in this sample encode the identical CDR3. V usage is TRBV10-3 and J usage is TRBJ2-5, with a tentative D call TRBD2 (5 bases). V shed 6 bases and J shed 5 bases, with 10 bases lying between them. CDR3 size: 12 residues. CDR1 and CDR2 (germline): ENHRY, SYGVKD. CDR3 loop: CAISGERETQYF. CDR3 nucleotides: TGTGCCATCAGCGGGGAGCGGGAGACCCAGTACTTC.

The chain combines TRBV27 with TRBJ2-1; D unresolved. Germline loops: CDR1 MNHEY, CDR2 SMNVEV (reference sequence). The CDR3 runs 13 residues. Trimming took 3 bases from V and 5 from J, leaving 8 bases between them. CDR3 amino acids: CASSFLVDNEQFF. The CDR3 DNA is TGTGCCAGCAGTTTTCTGGTCGACAATGAGCAGTTCTTC.